This T cell receptor (beta chain) was obtained from a study of control samples from healthy donors and cancer patients. CDR1 is SGHRS and CDR2 is YFSETQ in the germline V gene. The CDR3 has 15 residues. Trimming cost V 1 base and J 6 bases; bases outside gene matches: 7. Assay used: immunoSEQ multiplex PCR; TCRdb lists only in-frame clones, some missing. The repertoire includes around 180,000 clones, 90% to 95% of them detected once, and 1.3% to 1.5% sits in the top ten. The receptor was isolated from a woman aged 18-35 years in good health. V and J are TRBV5-1 and TRBJ2-3, with 8 bases matching TRBD1. Material for sequencing was blood. Written as DNA, the CDR3 is TGCGCCAGCAGCTTGTATGACAGGGGCAGCGATACGCAGTATTTT. This encodes CASSLYDRGSDTQYF. The full variable domain, in which reference TRBV5-1 and TRBJ2-3 provide the parts outside the CDR3, is KAGVTQTPRYLIKTRGQQVTLSCSPISGHRSVSWYQQTPGQGLQFLFEYFSETQRNKGNFPGRFSGRQFSNSRSEMNVSTLELGDSALYLCASSLYDRGSDTQYFGPGTRLTVL.